This T cell receptor beta chain was sequenced in a study of massively parallel sequencing of T cell beta chains (dated by TCRdb to the late 2000s). General notes on the study: The study profiled human TCR beta CDR3 diversity in peripheral blood using 5'-RACE, Illumina short-read sequencing and a dedicated short-read assembly strategy. Paper-wide results and their limitations: Most clonotypes (21,973 of 33,664) were supported by a single sequence read, which could in principle inflate apparent diversity. CDR3 beta length spanned 21 to 81 nucleotides, with a peak at 45 nucleotides. Among 30,000 to 35,000 distinct clonotypes, more than 65% of clonotypes but only around 19% of assemblies were accounted for by single-copy clonotypes. Only about 23,000 (roughly 67%) of the clonotypes could be assigned a unique TRBV gene. TRBV usage was found to range from 0.01% for TRBV17 to just under 25% for TRBV20-1, and TRBJ usage was found to range from less than 2% for TRBJ2-6 to around 17% for TRBJ2-1. The reported gene usage frequencies may have been skewed by preferential PCR amplification of some TRBV and TRBJ sequences. Since the RNA was pooled from many donors, the results show population-average clonotype abundance and not the repertoire of any individual. By subsampling, clonotype counts were shown to rise linearly with read number, indicating that sequencing depth was far from saturation.

With respect to this clonotype: Its antigen specificity is not known. Base qualities are not provided; no much larger clone lies one nucleotide away.

Sequenced on an Illumina Genome Analyzer II. Two rounds of nested PCR with TRBC1/TRBC2-specific primers yielded a RACE product of about 520 bp, which was gel-purified. A TRBC-specific primer and a template-switching oligonucleotide were used to make first-strand cDNA, with the template-switching oligonucleotide providing a 5' anchor for RACE. Because the RACE amplicon was too long for direct short-read sequencing, the RACE amplicon was concatemerized by ligation and sheared by sonication. PAGE was used to isolate a size fraction of 100 to 300 bp, and that fraction then underwent shotgun sequencing on the Illumina platform. In separate runs on an Illumina GAII, sequencing yielded 18.8 million 36-nt reads and 21.7 million 50-nt single-end reads. In the source study's methods: iSSAKE, run with parameters -m 15, -o 2 and -r 0.7, was used to assemble the pooled 41 million or so reads. Seeds for the de novo CDR3 beta assemblies came from reads aligning to the ends of Ensembl TRBV gene predictions that carried unmatched junctional bases. Clonotype abundance was estimated from the count of matching assembled contigs rather than from raw read depth. Among the assembled clonotypes, some 2,000 (approximately 5.9%) contained in-frame stop codons and were discarded, which left around 35,000 productive clonotypes. Sanger sequencing of cloned RACE products gave around 280 unique TCR sequences, and 69% of them were also found in the Illumina assembly. The public reads were reanalyzed by TCRdb: fastp trimming at Q25, MiXCR alignment, in-frame beta chains only. Rows merge per CDR3 protein into single entries with the most common DNA and genes. The V and J calls shown here were made by TCRdb, not taken from the authors' results. Here the sample has several thousand distinct CDR3 sequences; approximately 40% occur a single time. The ten largest account for just under 3% of the sample.

Taken from the germline V gene, the CDR1 and CDR2 loops are SGHAT and FQNNGV. From cysteine to phenylalanine, the CDR3 is 12 amino acids long. Only the CDR3 portion is preserved as DNA: 36 bases, with reading frame beginning at the first base. V is shortened by 0 bases, J by 5 bases, and the region joining them spans 4 bases. All donors in the pool were aged 18 to 40 years, and the pool included 350 to 450 males and roughly 180 females. Peripheral leukocyte polyA+ RNA was isolated from approximately 150 liters of pooled peripheral blood. A commercial mRNA preparation from normal human peripheral blood leukocytes pooled from fewer than 600 individuals was used as the starting material.

The rearranged segments are TRBV11-2 and TRBJ2-5; no D gene is confidently identified. This sequence originates from a pool of human donors in good health; the sample was commercial RNA pooled from many donors. The sequencing sample was made of commercial RNA from peripheral blood pooled from many donors. The DNA is as follows: TGTGCCAGCAGCTTAGATCGCGAGACCCAGTACTTC. Its protein reads: CASSLDRETQYF.